These T cell receptor beta chains were read from a single sample in a study of vaccination and CD4 T cells after COVID-19. One entry per CDR3 protein, called by TCRdb with MiXCR from the PCR reads. The sample lists just over 15,000 distinct CDR3 sequences; around 60% were seen once. The antigens for these receptors are not known. Source material: CD4+ T cells from blood, cultured in vitro. The origin of the receptors is a human donor who had recovered from COVID-19. The CDR3 runs from the conserved cysteine through the conserved F or W. D genes are given only for firm matches. Rows may omit the clone size; those that give it use once, few, many or a size class.

J gene: TRBJ2-2
V gene: TRBV19
clone size: -
D gene: -
CDR3 DNA: TGTGCCAGTAGTCCTGACAGGGCGGGGACCGGGGAGCTGTTTTTT
CDR3 protein: CASSPDRAGTGELFF

J gene: TRBJ2-7
V gene: TRBV12-3/TRBV12-4
clone size: -
D gene: -
CDR3 DNA: TGTGCCAGCAGCGCATACTACTACGGACAGCCCTACGAGCAGTACTTC
CDR3 protein: CASSAYYYGQPYEQYF

J gene: TRBJ2-2
V gene: TRBV5-1
clone size: -
D gene: -
CDR3 DNA: TGCGCCAGCAGCTTGAGAAACGGGGAGCTGTTTTTT
CDR3 protein: CASSLRNGELFF

J gene: TRBJ2-7
V gene: TRBV20-1
clone size: -
D gene: -
CDR3 DNA: TGCAGTGCCTACGGGCAGGGGAGCTCCTACGAGCAGTACTTC
CDR3 protein: CSAYGQGSSYEQYF

J gene: TRBJ1-5
V gene: TRBV19
clone size: few
D gene: -
CDR3 DNA: TGTGCCAGTAGTCCCTGGGACCAAAATCAGCCCCAGCATTTT
CDR3 protein: CASSPWDQNQPQHF

J gene: TRBJ1-1
V gene: TRBV12-3/TRBV12-4
clone size: -
D gene: -
CDR3 DNA: TGTGCCAGCAGTCTGCACGGAGTTAGGGAGGAAGTGAACACTGAAGCTTTCTTT
CDR3 protein: CASSLHGVREEVNTEAFF

J gene: TRBJ2-1
V gene: TRBV7-7
clone size: -
D gene: -
CDR3 DNA: TGTGCCAGCAGCCGTACCCTATCCTACAATGAGCAGTTCTTC
CDR3 protein: CASSRTLSYNEQFF

J gene: TRBJ1-1
V gene: TRBV11-3
clone size: few
D gene: -
CDR3 DNA: TGTGCCAGCAGCTTGACGGTGAACACTGAAGCTTTCTTT
CDR3 protein: CASSLTVNTEAFF

J gene: TRBJ1-5
V gene: TRBV24-1
clone size: -
D gene: -
CDR3 DNA: TGTGCCACCAGTGAATACGGACAGTCTCAGCCCCAGCATTTT
CDR3 protein: CATSEYGQSQPQHF

J gene: TRBJ2-4
V gene: TRBV27
clone size: -
D gene: -
CDR3 DNA: TGTGCCAGCAGTTTATTTCTAGCCAAAAACATTCAGTACTTC
CDR3 protein: CASSLFLAKNIQYF

J gene: TRBJ2-2
V gene: TRBV20-1
clone size: few
D gene: -
CDR3 DNA: TGCAGTGCTAGAGACCTTTTCGGTCACACCGGGGAGCTGTTTTTT
CDR3 protein: CSARDLFGHTGELFF

J gene: TRBJ1-5
V gene: TRBV19
clone size: few
D gene: -
CDR3 DNA: TGTGCCAGTAGTACAAGGACGGGAAATCAGCCCCAGCATTTT
CDR3 protein: CASSTRTGNQPQHF

J gene: TRBJ1-2
V gene: TRBV2
clone size: few
D gene: TRBD1
CDR3 DNA: TGTGCCAGCAGAGAACAGGGGACCAATTATGGCTACACCTTC
CDR3 protein: CASREQGTNYGYTF

J gene: TRBJ1-2
V gene: TRBV12-3/TRBV12-4
clone size: -
D gene: -
CDR3 DNA: TGTGCCAGCAGTCCTCCCTCAGGACTCTATGGCTACACCTTC
CDR3 protein: CASSPPSGLYGYTF

J gene: TRBJ1-5
V gene: TRBV6-2/TRBV6-3
clone size: -
D gene: -
CDR3 DNA: TGTGCCAGCAGTTACGATGGGGGGCAGCCCCAGCATTTT
CDR3 protein: CASSYDGGQPQHF

J gene: TRBJ1-5
V gene: TRBV19
clone size: -
D gene: -
CDR3 DNA: TGTGCCAGTAGTATGTTGATTAGCAATCAGCCCCAGCATTTT
CDR3 protein: CASSMLISNQPQHF

J gene: TRBJ2-3
V gene: TRBV20-1
clone size: -
D gene: TRBD2
CDR3 DNA: TGCAGTGCTAGAGCGGCTAGCGGGACCACAGATACGCAGTATTTT
CDR3 protein: CSARAASGTTDTQYF

J gene: TRBJ2-1
V gene: TRBV5-1
clone size: -
D gene: TRBD2
CDR3 DNA: TGCGCCAGCAGCTCTACTAGCGGGGGGGACAATGAGCAGTTCTTC
CDR3 protein: CASSSTSGGDNEQFF

J gene: TRBJ2-5
V gene: TRBV5-1
clone size: -
D gene: -
CDR3 DNA: TGCGCCAGCAGCCGGACCGTCCAAGAGACCCAGTACTTC
CDR3 protein: CASSRTVQETQYF

J gene: TRBJ2-2
V gene: TRBV24-1
clone size: -
D gene: -
CDR3 DNA: TGTGCCACCAGCGGAGGTTTCACCGGGGAGCTGTTTTTT
CDR3 protein: CATSGGFTGELFF

J gene: TRBJ1-2
V gene: TRBV12-3/TRBV12-4
clone size: few
D gene: -
CDR3 DNA: TGTGCCAGCAGCATTAACAGGGCTGGCTATGGCTACACCTTC
CDR3 protein: CASSINRAGYGYTF

J gene: TRBJ2-5
V gene: TRBV20-1
clone size: -
D gene: TRBD2
CDR3 DNA: TGCAGTGCTAGCCCGGGAGGGCCTTCGGAGACCCAGTACTTC
CDR3 protein: CSASPGGPSETQYF

J gene: TRBJ2-7
V gene: TRBV7-2
clone size: -
D gene: TRBD1
CDR3 DNA: TGTGCCAGCAGCTTAGATGGGACAGTGTTTCCCTACGAGCAGTACTTC
CDR3 protein: CASSLDGTVFPYEQYF

J gene: TRBJ1-6
V gene: TRBV12-3/TRBV12-4
clone size: -
D gene: -
CDR3 DNA: TGTGCCAGCAGTTCACAGGCAACCTCTAATTCACCCCTCCACTTT
CDR3 protein: CASSSQATSNSPLHF

J gene: TRBJ1-2
V gene: TRBV6-2/TRBV6-3
clone size: -
D gene: -
CDR3 DNA: TGTGCCAGCAGTTACCAGGGACTAGGCTACACCTTC
CDR3 protein: CASSYQGLGYTF

J gene: TRBJ1-1
V gene: TRBV6-5
clone size: -
D gene: -
CDR3 DNA: TGTGCCAGCAGTTACAAGCGCGGCACTGAAGCTTTCTTT
CDR3 protein: CASSYKRGTEAFF

J gene: TRBJ1-3
V gene: TRBV12-3/TRBV12-4
clone size: few
D gene: TRBD1
CDR3 DNA: TGTGCCAGCAGCCGCAATACAGGGGGCTCTGGAAACACCATATATTTT
CDR3 protein: CASSRNTGGSGNTIYF

J gene: TRBJ2-3
V gene: TRBV6-1
clone size: few
D gene: -
CDR3 DNA: TGTGCCAGCAGCGTATTGACAGTACCTCTTTTTAGCACAGATACGCAGTATTTT
CDR3 protein: CASSVLTVPLFSTDTQYF

J gene: TRBJ2-4
V gene: TRBV27
clone size: -
D gene: TRBD2
CDR3 DNA: TGTGCCAGCAGTCTCGGACTAGCGGGTATGCCTCAGTACTTC
CDR3 protein: CASSLGLAGMPQYF

J gene: TRBJ2-1
V gene: TRBV27
clone size: -
D gene: TRBD1
CDR3 DNA: TGTGCCAGCAGTTCCACGGGGACAGCCTCTTACAATGAGCAGTTCTTC
CDR3 protein: CASSSTGTASYNEQFF

J gene: TRBJ1-2
V gene: TRBV30
clone size: -
D gene: -
CDR3 DNA: TGTGCCTGGAGTGTAATCAGAGAACAGAAGGGTGGCTACACCTTC
CDR3 protein: CAWSVIREQKGGYTF

J gene: TRBJ1-6
V gene: TRBV27
clone size: -
D gene: -
CDR3 DNA: TGTGCCAGCAGTCCAACCCTTAATTCACCCCTCCACTTT
CDR3 protein: CASSPTLNSPLHF